Each of the 22 T cell receptor beta chains below was sequenced from the same sample in a study of human T cells and chemical hapten exposure. Via MiXCR, TCRdb re-called the RACE reads, giving one row per CDR3 protein. The data hold 300,000 to 450,000 distinct CDR3 sequences, with roughly 5.3% observed a single time. Time point meaning: pre-sensitization, week 0. Treatment reported: therapeutic diphenylcyclopropenone sensitization with weekly scalp DPC. Sequences were derived from whole blood, sampled in connection with sensitization to the hapten diphenylcyclopropenone (DPC). These receptors all stem from a woman between 45 and 60 years old with alopecia areata. Some clones in this sample may be carry-over from other donors' samples.

This clonotype was seen more than once but under ten times. The chain is built from TRBV20-1 and TRBJ1-5; D unclear. CDR1 is DFQATT, CDR2 SNEGSKA, per germline (reference sequence). Trimming cost V 6 bases and J 5 bases, with 14 bases left between them. This CDR3 comprises 13 residues. The CDR3 sequence: CSAPKGGDQPQHF. The CDR3, as DNA: TGCAGTGCCCCAAAGGGCGGAGATCAGCCCCAGCATTTT.

Many counts were recorded for this clonotype. The V gene is TRBV7-8, the J gene TRBJ1-1, with 12 bases fitting TRBD1. The CDR3 totals 18 residues. Germline assignment: CDR1 SGHVS and CDR2 FQNEAQ. V lost 2 bases to trimming and J lost 2 bases; unmatched junction nucleotides: 9. CDR3 loop: CASSLKPGTGGKNTEAFF. The CDR3 DNA reads as TGTGCCAGCAGCTTAAAGCCGGGGACAGGGGGCAAAAACACTGAAGCTTTCTTT.

This clonotype was seen a few times. The rearrangement links TRBV5-4 to TRBJ1-2; 7 bases are a match to TRBD1. This CDR3 is built from 14 residues. CDR1 is SGHNT and CDR2 is YYREEE in the germline V gene (reference sequence). V lost 4 bases, J lost 5 bases, and 8 bases stayed unmatched. CDR3 loop: CASSSGQERYGYTF. The CDR3 DNA reads TGTGCCAGCAGCAGTGGACAGGAAAGATATGGCTACACCTTC.

This clonotype was seen repeatedly, ten times or more. The J gene is TRBJ1-5, the V gene TRBV27; D call uncertain. V shed 3 bases and J shed 4 bases, with 7 bases lying between them. This CDR3 region has 13 residues. Germline CDR1 and CDR2: MNHEY and SMNVEV (reference sequence). CDR3 loop: CASSLSENQPQHF. CDR3 DNA sequence: TGTGCCAGCAGTTTGTCGGAAAATCAGCCCCAGCATTTT.

CDR3 loop: CASSLGDIENSPLHF. The DNA of the CDR3 is TGCGCCAGCAGCCTAGGGGACATTGAAAATTCACCCCTCCACTTT. The gene calls are TRBV5-1 and TRBJ1-6; D perhaps matches TRBD1 (6 bases). Germline assignment: CDR1 SGHRS and CDR2 YFSETQ. This CDR3 contains 15 residues. Trimming pared 4 bases from V and 7 bases from J, leaving 15 bases between.

The chain joins TRBV7-9 to TRBJ2-7, with D perhaps TRBD1 or TRBD2 (5 bases each). The germline V and J ends were trimmed by 2 bases and 7 bases, with 18 bases remaining between them. CDR1 is SEHNR, CDR2 FQNEAQ, per germline (reference sequence). The CDR3 sequence is 15 residues long. In nucleotides, the CDR3 is TGTGCCAGCAGCTTAAGGGACCAGGGAAGAGGGGAGCAGTACTTC. Translated: CASSLRDQGRGEQYF.

This clonotype was found many times. The chain couples TRBV29-1 to TRBJ2-7, with D perhaps matching TRBD2 (5 bases). V lost 5 bases and J lost 0, with 11 bases in between. The V gene's germline CDR1 is SQVTM and CDR2 ANQGSEA. This CDR3 has 13 amino acids. CDR3 in amino acids: CSVQRTDSYEQYF. As DNA, the CDR3 is TGCAGCGTTCAGAGGACTGACTCCTACGAGCAGTACTTC.

The chain couples TRBV12-3 or TRBV12-4 to TRBJ1-1; D might be TRBD1 (6 bases). Trimming took off 2 bases at V and 1 base at J, with 8 bases between the two ends. CDR3 length: 14 amino acids. The CDR3 reads CASSLTRGNTEAFF. As DNA, the CDR3 is TGTGCCAGCAGTTTAACCAGGGGGAACACTGAAGCTTTCTTT.

This clonotype has a handful of counts. This chain links TRBV3-1 with TRBJ2-1; 9 nucleotides align to TRBD2. CDR1 LGHDT and CDR2 YNNKEL come from the germline V gene (reference sequence). The V gene end was trimmed by 2 bases and the J gene end by 2 bases; junction bases not matched to a gene: 4. The CDR3 is made up of 16 amino acids. The CDR3 sequence: CASSQFRGGAYNEQFF. CDR3 coding DNA: TGTGCCAGCAGCCAATTTCGCGGGGGGGCCTACAATGAGCAGTTCTTC.

This clonotype was observed a handful of times. The chain employs TRBV6-6 and TRBJ2-7, with TRBD2 as a possible D gene (5 bases). The germline V gene has CDR1 MNHNY and CDR2 SVGAGI (reference sequence). Trimming took 7 bases from V and 2 from J, leaving 15 bases between them. The CDR3 covers 14 residues. As DNA, the CDR3 is TGTGCCAGCACCACGAATCCCGGGGCCTACGAGCAGTACTTC. This sequence encodes CASTTNPGAYEQYF.

About this clonotype itself: This sequence may be a read error, since a much larger clone differs from it by one base. The chain uses TRBV2 and TRBJ1-1; D may be TRBD1 (5 bases). This CDR3 has 14 residues. Germline CDR1 and CDR2: SNHLY and FYNNEI. Here the CDR3 reads CASSKALQGNEAFF. CDR3 nucleotide sequence: TGTGCCAGCAGTAAAGCGCTTCAGGGCAATGAAGCTTTCTTT.

Comments on this clonotype: Given a much more abundant clone one base away, this may be a read error. The conserved phenylalanine or tryptophan normally closing the CDR3 is absent here, so this likely arose from a read error. The chain joins TRBV20-1 to TRBJ2-7; 13 bases match TRBD2. The CDR3 is made up of 16 amino acids. CDR1 is DFQATT and CDR2 is SNEGSKA in the germline V gene (reference sequence). Unmatched junction bases numbered 6, after V lost 0 bases and J lost 4 bases. DNA of the CDR3: TGCAGTGCTAGAGAACTAGCGGGAGGGATACCATACGAGCAGTACATC. Protein: CSARELAGGIPYEQYI.

This sequence joins TRBV6-5 and TRBJ1-6; 7 positions agree with TRBD1. The CDR3 is made up of 16 amino acids. J gave up 5 bases and V 0 bases, and 4 bases lay outside the gene matches. The germline V gene has CDR1 MNHEY and CDR2 SVGAGI. The CDR3 sequence is CASSYSIDRDNSPLHF. Written as DNA, the CDR3 is TGTGCCAGCAGTTACTCAATAGACAGGGATAATTCACCCCTCCACTTT.

Many counts were recorded for this clonotype. The J gene is TRBJ1-4, the V gene TRBV5-6; TRBD1 matches at 7 bases. The V segment lost 0 bases and the J segment 10 bases; nucleotides outside the gene matches: 9. This CDR3 region has 15 residues. Germline V gives CDR1 SGHDT, CDR2 YYEEEE. The CDR3 nucleotides are TGTGCCAGCAGCTTGGGGACAGGCTCCTTCGGAAAACTGTTTTTT. It codes for CASSLGTGSFGKLFF.

This clonotype appeared many times. The V and J genes are TRBV7-8 and TRBJ1-5; D is undetermined. V lost 4 bases, J lost 0 bases, and 13 bases lay in between. Per the germline V gene, CDR1 is SGHVS and CDR2 is FQNEAQ. This CDR3 contains 16 residues. CDR3 DNA: TGTGCCAGCAGCTCGTCACAGCGAAATAGCAATCAGCCCCAGCATTTT. Residues: CASSSSQRNSNQPQHF. The whole variable domain, remainder taken from reference TRBV7-8 and TRBJ1-5, is GAGVSQSPRYKVAKRGQDVALRCDPISGHVSLFWYQQALGQGPEFLTYFQNEAQLDKSGLPSDRFFAERPEGSVSTLKIQRTQQEDSAVYLCASSSSQRNSNQPQHFGDGTRLSIL.

This clonotype has ten or more counts. The V and J genes are TRBV12-3 or TRBV12-4 and TRBJ2-7, with D perhaps matching TRBD1 (6 bases). Trimming removed 4 bases from V and 5 bases from J, with 12 bases in between. The CDR3 is made up of 13 amino acids. The CDR3 coding sequence is TGTGCCAGCAGTTCAGGGGTTCTTGACGAGCAGTACTTC. Protein sequence: CASSSGVLDEQYF.

At least ten counts were recorded for this clonotype. The gene calls are TRBV6-2 or TRBV6-3 and TRBJ1-1; D not certain. V lost 2 bases and J 0 bases, leaving 19 bases between the germline ends. The CDR3 is made up of 18 amino acids. The V gene's germline CDR1 is MNHEY and CDR2 SVGEGT. CDR3 sequence: CASSYPADVWALNTEAFF. As DNA, the CDR3 is TGTGCCAGCAGTTACCCAGCAGATGTTTGGGCGCTGAACACTGAAGCTTTCTTT.

This clonotype has more than one count but fewer than ten. V and J are TRBV5-5 and TRBJ1-4; TRBD1 matches 8 bases. The CDR3 runs 16 residues. V shed 4 bases and J 7 bases; nucleotides not matched to a gene: 12. CDR1 is SGHKS, CDR2 YYEKEE, per germline (reference sequence). CDR3 sequence: CASSLSSAGGLEKLFF. Here the CDR3 DNA reads TGTGCCAGCAGCCTGAGTTCGGCAGGGGGCCTTGAAAAACTGTTTTTT.

This clonotype has at least ten counts. The rearrangement uses TRBV2 and TRBJ2-1; unclear D gene. Germline V gene sequence: CDR1 SNHLY, CDR2 FYNNEI. V shed 4 bases and J shed 5 bases, with 6 bases lying between them. The CDR3 loop spans 12 amino acids. CDR3 protein: CASSATNNEQFF. The CDR3, as DNA: TGTGCCAGCAGTGCAACCAACAATGAGCAGTTCTTC.

This clonotype showed up many times. This sequence joins TRBV27 and TRBJ1-1; TRBD1 might be the D (6 bases). With 2 bases removed from V and 0 bases from J, the gap between germline ends came to 16 bases. Germline CDR1 MNHEY, CDR2 SMNVEV (reference sequence). The CDR3 is 17 amino acids. CDR3 nucleotides: TGTGCCAGCAGTTTAGGGCGGGGAGGGGGGATGAACACTGAAGCTTTCTTT. Its protein is CASSLGRGGGMNTEAFF.

This clonotype was recorded at least ten times. V and J are TRBV9 and TRBJ2-3; D is perhaps TRBD2 (6 bases). V lost 4 bases and J lost 2, with 14 bases in between. There are 15 residues in the CDR3. CDR1 is SGDLS and CDR2 is YYNGEE in the germline V gene. The CDR3 DNA is TGTGCCAGCAGCCCAGGAGGAGGGGTCACAGATACGCAGTATTTT. It is translated as CASSPGGGVTDTQYF. Full variable domain (missing parts from reference TRBV9 and TRBJ2-3): DSGVTQTPKHLITATGQRVTLRCSPRSGDLSVYWYQQSLDQGLQFLIQYYNGEERAKGNILERFSAQQFPDLHSELNLSSLELGDSALYFCASSPGGGVTDTQYFGPGTRLTVL.

This clonotype has ten or more counts. The rearrangement uses TRBV5-1 and TRBJ2-3; perhaps TRBD2 as D (6 bases). Germline CDR1 SGHRS, CDR2 YFSETQ. The CDR3 extends over 15 amino acids. Trimming stripped 0 bases from V and 3 bases from J, with 11 bases between. CDR3 in amino acids: CASSLDGGVTDTQYF. The CDR3 region has the DNA TGCGCCAGCAGCTTGGACGGGGGAGTAACAGATACGCAGTATTTT.